A selection of T cell receptor beta chains follows, all from one sample in a study of read filtering for tumor transcriptome and immune sequencing. TCRdb re-analysed the reads in MiXCR, keeping a single row per CDR3 protein. This table holds about 22,000 distinct CDR3 sequences, roughly 13% found once. The sample taken for sequencing was a population of CD138-negative cells sorted from bone marrow. Receptor source: a donor aged 40 or older with multiple myeloma. Both conserved end residues are part of each CDR3. D genes are given only for firm matches. Expanded clones are given a class, and other clones once, few, many or no size at all.

TGTGCCAGCAGTTTAAGGTCAGAGTACCAAGAGACCCAGTACTTC | CASSLRSEYQETQYF | TRBJ2-5 | TRBV12-3/TRBV12-4 | many | NA
TGCGCCAGCAGTGAGGGCAGCTCCTACAATGAGCAGTTCTTC | CASSEGSSYNEQFF | TRBJ2-1 | TRBV10-2 | many | NA
TGTGCCAGCAGTATAGGTGAAGCCGGGGAGCTGTTTTTT | CASSIGEAGELFF | TRBJ2-2 | TRBV12-3/TRBV12-4 | few | NA
TGTGACAGTAGTACCAGACAGGGGCGCTGGGGGAAGCAGTACTTC | CDSSTRQGRWGKQYF | TRBJ2-7 | TRBV27 | NA | TRBD1
TGTGCCATCCCACGTGGAGGCGTTAATGAAAAACTGTTTTTT | CAIPRGGVNEKLFF | TRBJ1-4 | TRBV10-3 | few | NA
TGTGCCAGTAGTATAGTAGCAACCACAGATACGCAGTATTTT | CASSIVATTDTQYF | TRBJ2-3 | TRBV19 | NA | NA
TGTGCCAGCAGCTGCCCCCATGGGGACCACCTTGCAACTAATGAAAAACTGTTTTTT | CASSCPHGDHLATNEKLFF | TRBJ1-4 | TRBV7-9 | many | NA
TGCGCCAGCACCCGAATACGCGACAGGGAGTACGAGCAGTACTTC | CASTRIRDREYEQYF | TRBJ2-7 | TRBV23-1 | many | TRBD1
TGTGCCAGCAGTGCCGGACAGGTCCTTAATTCACCCCTCCACTTT | CASSAGQVLNSPLHF | TRBJ1-6 | TRBV28 | many | TRBD1
TGTGCCAGCACGGAAGCCAGTGGGGCCAATCAGCCCCAGCATTTT | CASTEASGANQPQHF | TRBJ1-5 | TRBV2 | many | NA
TGTGCCAGCAGCGTAGACGGGACAGGGGCCTACGAGCAGTACTTC | CASSVDGTGAYEQYF | TRBJ2-7 | TRBV9 | many | TRBD1
TGCGCCAGCAGCTTGGTCCCGGGCCCGCGTGAAAAACTGTTTTTT | CASSLVPGPREKLFF | TRBJ1-4 | TRBV5-1 | many | NA
TGTGCCAGCAGCTTAGGCCAGGGGGCGCCTAGCAATCAGCCCCAGCATTTT | CASSLGQGAPSNQPQHF | TRBJ1-5 | TRBV11-2 | many | TRBD1
TGTGCCAGCAGCTTGGCCAGCAATCAGCCCCAGCATTTT | CASSLASNQPQHF | TRBJ1-5 | TRBV5-5 | many | NA
TGTGCCAGCAGCTGGGGACTAGCGGGGACCACAGATACGCAGTATTTT | CASSWGLAGTTDTQYF | TRBJ2-3 | TRBV5-4 | many | TRBD2
TGTGCCAGCAGTTTATCCGGGATAGGGTTAGTTCAGCCCCAGCATTTT | CASSLSGIGLVQPQHF | TRBJ1-5 | TRBV27 | once | NA
TGCACCAGCAGCCAGTTGAGTCGGAGGGTGAGGTCTGGGGCCAACGTCCTGACTTTC | CTSSQLSRRVRSGANVLTF | TRBJ2-6 | TRBV1 | many | NA
TGTGCCAGCAGTCCCCCCGGCGTGCACTCTGAAGCTTTCTTT | CASSPPGVHSEAFF | TRBJ1-1 | TRBV28 | NA | NA
TGCAGTGCTAGAGATCTAGCGGTCTCCTACAATGAGCAGTTCTTC | CSARDLAVSYNEQFF | TRBJ2-1 | TRBV20-1 | medium-sized | TRBD2
TGTGCCAGCATTTCAGGGTTGAGCAATCAGCCCCAGCATTTT | CASISGLSNQPQHF | TRBJ1-5 | TRBV28 | NA | NA
TGTGCCAGCAGCTTAGAAGGGACAGTTTCTGACGAGCAGTACTTC | CASSLEGTVSDEQYF | TRBJ2-7 | TRBV7-9 | NA | TRBD1
TGCAGTGCTAGAGTTGGGGGGAGGCCCAACACCGGGGAGCTGTTTTTT | CSARVGGRPNTGELFF | TRBJ2-2 | TRBV20-1 | many | NA
TGCAGCGTTGAAGATTTGCGCGGGAGCACCTACAATGAGCAGTTCTTC | CSVEDLRGSTYNEQFF | TRBJ2-1 | TRBV29-1 | many | TRBD2
TGCAGTGCTAGCAACAGGGGCGCTTCACCCCTCCACTTT | CSASNRGASPLHF | TRBJ1-6 | TRBV20-1 | medium-sized | TRBD1
TGTGCCAGCAGCCTTTCCGATCAAGATACCCAGTACTTC | CASSLSDQDTQYF | TRBJ2-5 | TRBV28 | many | NA
TGTGCCAGCAGTTGGGACAGTGCAACTGAAGCTTTCTTT | CASSWDSATEAFF | TRBJ1-1 | TRBV28 | many | TRBD1
TGTGCCAGCAGTCCACCGGGACTAGCGGGAGGCGCGCAGTATTTT | CASSPPGLAGGAQYF | TRBJ2-3 | TRBV28 | many | TRBD2
TGCGCCAGCGGTCTCTCTAGCGGAAATAACAATAAGCAGCTCTTC | CASGLSSGNNNKQLF | TRBJ2-1 | TRBV5-1 | NA | TRBD2
TGCGCCAGCAGACGGACTAGCGGAGCACAAGAGACCCAGTACTTC | CASRRTSGAQETQYF | TRBJ2-5 | TRBV5-1 | many | TRBD2
TGTGCCAGCAGCGCCCCCCCTGGGACCCAAGGTACTGAAGCTTTCTTT | CASSAPPGTQGTEAFF | TRBJ1-1 | TRBV9 | many | NA
TGTGCCAGCAGTCGGACCCGAACTGGGGCCAACGTCCTGACTTTC | CASSRTRTGANVLTF | TRBJ2-6 | TRBV6-5 | many | NA
TGCAGTGCTCACCTGCCTAGCGGGAGGGCCGGGGGCACAGATACGCAGTATTTT | CSAHLPSGRAGGTDTQYF | TRBJ2-3 | TRBV20-1 | many | TRBD2
TGTGCCAGCAGCTTCGGGGCGAACACTGAAGCTTTCTTT | CASSFGANTEAFF | TRBJ1-1 | TRBV11-2 | many | NA
TGTGCCAGCAGATGGGGCGGTGGGGCAACTAATGAAAAACTGTTTTTT | CASRWGGGATNEKLFF | TRBJ1-4 | TRBV6-4 | many | NA
TGTGCCACCAGTGACGGACAGGGGGTTTACAATGAGCAGTTCTTC | CATSDGQGVYNEQFF | TRBJ2-1 | TRBV24-1 | many | TRBD1
TGTGCCAGCTCACCATCCGTTAACACTGAAGCTTTCTTT | CASSPSVNTEAFF | TRBJ1-1 | TRBV18 | many | NA
TGTGCCATCAGTGAGCAGACAGGAATATTCTCTGGGGCCAACGTCCTGACTTTC | CAISEQTGIFSGANVLTF | TRBJ2-6 | TRBV10-3 | many | NA
TGCAGTGCTAGAGATACGGACGTACTGAGTAAGCGAGAGCAGTACTTC | CSARDTDVLSKREQYF | TRBJ2-7 | TRBV20-1 | many | NA
TGTGCCAGCAGCTTAATAGGAGGGGTCCACGAGCAGTACTTC | CASSLIGGVHEQYF | TRBJ2-7 | TRBV11-2 | many | NA
TGCGCCAGCAGCCCGATGGGGACAGGGAGTGAAAAACTGTTTTTT | CASSPMGTGSEKLFF | TRBJ1-4 | TRBV4-1 | many | TRBD1
TGTGCCAGCAGCCGCTTAACGGGACAACCCGGGGAGCTGTTTTTT | CASSRLTGQPGELFF | TRBJ2-2 | TRBV28 | many | NA
TGTGCCAGCAGCCAAGAGGTTCAGCGGGGGCCTTACAATGAGCAGTTCTTC | CASSQEVQRGPYNEQFF | TRBJ2-1 | TRBV4-2 | many | TRBD2
TGTGCCAGCAGCGCGATACCAACAGAAGCTTTCTTT | CASSAIPTEAFF | TRBJ1-1 | TRBV7-9 | many | NA
TGTGCCAGCAACTTCCACGGAGGCTCCTTCTACAATGAGCAGTTCTTC | CASNFHGGSFYNEQFF | TRBJ2-1 | TRBV28 | many | NA
TGCGCCAGCAGCCCCGGGATCACAGATACGCAGTATTTT | CASSPGITDTQYF | TRBJ2-3 | TRBV4-1 | many | NA
TGTGCCAGCAGTATGACAGGACGCACAGATACGCAGTATTTT | CASSMTGRTDTQYF | TRBJ2-3 | TRBV28 | few | NA
TGCAGCGTGGCCGGGACAGGGGACCGGGGTAGCGGCTACGAGCAGTACTTC | CSVAGTGDRGSGYEQYF | TRBJ2-7 | TRBV29-1 | many | TRBD1
TGCGCCAGCAGCCAACCTGAACGGAGGGGGAGAACAGATACGCAGTATTTT | CASSQPERRGRTDTQYF | TRBJ2-3 | TRBV4-1 | many | NA
TGTGCCATCAGTGAAAGGAATGAGCAGTTCTTC | CAISERNEQFF | TRBJ2-1 | TRBV10-3 | NA | NA
TGTGCCAGCAGCCCCGAAGGGGGTCGGTACTACAATGAGCAGTTCTTC | CASSPEGGRYYNEQFF | TRBJ2-1 | TRBV7-2 | many | NA